This T cell receptor (beta chain) was sequenced during a study of blood T cell repertoires in COVID-19. Study summary: T cells, B-cell-depleted T cells, or PBMCs supplied cDNA or gDNA.

V was clipped by 5 bases and J by 2 bases, with 17 bases between them. The V gene's germline CDR1 is SGHRS and CDR2 YFSETQ. This CDR3 is 16 amino acids long. Only in-frame clones appear in the TCRdb table, and some are missing; sequencing was by immunoSEQ multiplex PCR. The sample records some 33,000 clones, about 92% being singletons. The chain links TRBV5-1 to TRBJ1-5, with a tentative D call TRBD1 (5 bases). The sequenced sample was peripheral blood. The sequence was collected from a man aged 65-85 years with active or convalescent COVID-19. The CDR3 nucleotides read TGCGCCAGCAGTTCCTCTCCAGGGAATGGCAATCAGCCCCAGCATTTT. Translating gives CASSSSPGNGNQPQHF.